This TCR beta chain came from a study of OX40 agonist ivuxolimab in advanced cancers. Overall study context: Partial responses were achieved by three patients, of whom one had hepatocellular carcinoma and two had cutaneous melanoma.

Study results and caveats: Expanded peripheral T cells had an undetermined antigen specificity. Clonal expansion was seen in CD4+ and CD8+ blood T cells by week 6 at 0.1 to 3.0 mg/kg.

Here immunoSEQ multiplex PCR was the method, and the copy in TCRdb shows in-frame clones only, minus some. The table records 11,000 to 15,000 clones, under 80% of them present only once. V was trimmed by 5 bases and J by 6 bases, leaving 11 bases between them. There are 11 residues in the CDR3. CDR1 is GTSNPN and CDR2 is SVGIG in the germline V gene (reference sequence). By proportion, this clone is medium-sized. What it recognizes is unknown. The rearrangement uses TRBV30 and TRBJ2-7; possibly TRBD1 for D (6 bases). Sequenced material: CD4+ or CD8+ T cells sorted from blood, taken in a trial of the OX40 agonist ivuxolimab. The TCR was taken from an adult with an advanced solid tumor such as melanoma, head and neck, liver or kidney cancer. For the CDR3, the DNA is TGTGCCTGGTACAGGGTTCCCGAGCAGTACTTC. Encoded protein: CAWYRVPEQYF.